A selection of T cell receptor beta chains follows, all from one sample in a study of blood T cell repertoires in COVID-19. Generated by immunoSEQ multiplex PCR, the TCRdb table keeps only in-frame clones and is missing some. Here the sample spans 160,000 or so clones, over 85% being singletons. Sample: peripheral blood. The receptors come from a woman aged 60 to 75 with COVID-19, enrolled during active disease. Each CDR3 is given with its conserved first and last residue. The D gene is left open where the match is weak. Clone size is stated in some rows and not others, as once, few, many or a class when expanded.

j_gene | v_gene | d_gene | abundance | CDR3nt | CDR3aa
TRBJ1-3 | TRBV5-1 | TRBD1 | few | TGCGCCAGCAGCGCAAGACAGGGGTCCTCCTCTGGAAACACCATATATTTT | CASSARQGSSSGNTIYF
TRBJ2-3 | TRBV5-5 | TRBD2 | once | TGTGCCAGCAGCTTCCGACTAGCGGGGACCACAGATACGCAGTATTTT | CASSFRLAGTTDTQYF
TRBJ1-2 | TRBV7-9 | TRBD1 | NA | TGTGCCAGCAGCCTAGAGACAGGGGGCTATGGCTACACCTTC | CASSLETGGYGYTF
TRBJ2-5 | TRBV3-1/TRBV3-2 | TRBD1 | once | TGTGCCAGCAGCCAACCTCTTGGGACAGCCTTGGAGACCCAGTACTTC | CASSQPLGTALETQYF
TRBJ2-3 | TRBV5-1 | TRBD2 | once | TGCGCCAGCAGCTTGGCACGGGGGGGCACAGATACGCAGTATTTT | CASSLARGGTDTQYF
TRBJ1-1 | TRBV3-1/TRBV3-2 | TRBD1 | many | TGTGCCAGCAGCCAGACAGGGGCTCGGAACACTGAAGCTTTCTTT | CASSQTGARNTEAFF
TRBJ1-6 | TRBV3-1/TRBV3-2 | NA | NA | TGTGCCAGCAGCCAAGATCGGAATTCACCCCTCCACTTT | CASSQDRNSPLHF
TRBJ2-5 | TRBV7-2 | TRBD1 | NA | TGTGCCAGCAGCTTAGACAGGGGATCTTCAGAGACCCAGTACTTC | CASSLDRGSSETQYF
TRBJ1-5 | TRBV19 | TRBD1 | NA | TGTGCCAGTAGTAATACAGGGGGCCACCAGCCCCAGCATTTT | CASSNTGGHQPQHF
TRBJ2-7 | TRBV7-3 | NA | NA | TGTGCCAGCAGCTTAACGCCCGGGGTCGAGCAGTACTTC | CASSLTPGVEQYF
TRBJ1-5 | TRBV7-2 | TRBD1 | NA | TGTGCCAGCAGTGAACGGACAGGGGGATGGATTCAGCCCCAGCATTTT | CASSERTGGWIQPQHF
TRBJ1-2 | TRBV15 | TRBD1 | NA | TGTGCCACCAGCCGGCTAAAAAAGACAGGGACAGCCTATGGCTACACCTTC | CATSRLKKTGTAYGYTF